This paragraph covers one T cell receptor beta chain sequence. What it binds is unknown. PCR primers comprised 60 Vbeta and 13 Jbeta primers. Profiling relied on immunoSEQ multiplex PCR, and the TCRdb table lists in-frame clones only, not all of them. The sample yields under 65,000 clones, of which the top ten take up less than 4%. The CDR3 length is 11 residues. V was clipped by 5 bases and J by 7 bases, with 9 bases between them. Per the germline V gene, CDR1 is KGHSH and CDR2 is LQKENI. These data originate in a study of cytomegalovirus exposure and HLA in healthy donors. Study-wide results and limits: At a 0.05 false discovery rate, a later analysis found 15,000 to 20,000 TCR beta sequences to be associated with HLA alleles.

What was sequenced was PBMCs. The sequence was collected from a woman between 18 and 29 years old in good health and CMV-seronegative. The chain links TRBV18 to TRBJ2-7; no firm D call. The CDR3 reads CASSTVQEQYF. CDR3 DNA sequence: TGTGCCAGCTCAACCGTCCAGGAGCAGTACTTC.